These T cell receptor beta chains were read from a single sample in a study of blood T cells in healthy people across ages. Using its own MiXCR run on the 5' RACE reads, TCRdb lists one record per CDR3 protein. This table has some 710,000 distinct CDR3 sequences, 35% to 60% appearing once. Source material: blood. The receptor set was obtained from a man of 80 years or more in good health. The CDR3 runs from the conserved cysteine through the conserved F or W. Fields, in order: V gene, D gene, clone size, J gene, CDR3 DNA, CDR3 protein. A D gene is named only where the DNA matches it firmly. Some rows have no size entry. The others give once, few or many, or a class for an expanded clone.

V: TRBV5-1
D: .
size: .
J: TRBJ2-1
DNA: TGCGCCAGCAGATTGCGAACCCAAACCGAGCAGTTCTTC
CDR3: CASRLRTQTEQFF

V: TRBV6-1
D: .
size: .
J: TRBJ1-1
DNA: TGTGCCAGCCTCCCGGCTAGCAGACACACTGAAGCTTTCTTT
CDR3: CASLPASRHTEAFF

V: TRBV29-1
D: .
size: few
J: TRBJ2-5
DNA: TGCAGCGTTGAATACGCTGGAGGGAAAGAGACCCAGTACTTC
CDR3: CSVEYAGGKETQYF

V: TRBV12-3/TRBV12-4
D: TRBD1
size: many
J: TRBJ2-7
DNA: TGTGCCAGCAGCTTAACAGGGGACGAGCAGTACTTC
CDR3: CASSLTGDEQYF

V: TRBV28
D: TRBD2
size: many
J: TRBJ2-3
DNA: TGTGCCAGCAGGGGGGCTAGCGGGATCACAGATACGCAGTATTTT
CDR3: CASRGASGITDTQYF

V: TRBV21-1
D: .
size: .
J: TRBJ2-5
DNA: TGTGCCAGCAGCAAAACCAAAAAGAGTGGACAGGGGGCGAGTCAAGAGACCCAGTACTTC
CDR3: CASSKTKKSGQGASQETQYF

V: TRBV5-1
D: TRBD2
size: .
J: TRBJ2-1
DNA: TGCGCCAGCAGCCCTAGCGGGGGGAATAATGAGCAGTTCTTC
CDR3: CASSPSGGNNEQFF

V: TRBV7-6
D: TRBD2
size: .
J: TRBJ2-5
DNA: TGTGCCAGCAGCAAAGGGGGGCTAGCGGGAGGAGAGACCCAGTACTTC
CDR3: CASSKGGLAGGETQYF

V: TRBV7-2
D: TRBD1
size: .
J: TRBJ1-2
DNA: TGTGCCAGCAGCGCAGGGGGCTTGGAGAACTATGGCTACACCTTC
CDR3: CASSAGGLENYGYTF

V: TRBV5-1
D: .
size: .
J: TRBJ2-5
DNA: TGCGCCAGCAGCTTGGACGGCAGGTACCAAGAGACCCAGTACTTC
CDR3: CASSLDGRYQETQYF